This record covers a single T cell receptor beta chain. This sample is drawn from a study of T cell responses to AZD1222 COVID-19 vaccine. Assay: immunoSEQ multiplex PCR; the TCRdb copy retains only in-frame clones and omits some. Among over 120,000 clones listed, just over 90% were seen once. CDR3 length: 13 residues. The ends were cut back, 0 bases at V and 4 bases at J, with 6 bases in the middle. The germline V gene has CDR1 GTSNPN and CDR2 SVGIG (reference sequence). Sequenced material: peripheral blood, taken on day 0 of AZD1222 vaccination. This TCR derives from an adult in good health. The J gene is TRBJ1-4, the V gene TRBV30; D is unresolved. CDR3 loop: CAWSVGFNEKLFF. DNA of the CDR3: TGTGCCTGGAGTGTTGGATTTAATGAAAAACTGTTTTTT.